A selection of T cell receptor beta chains follows, all from one sample in a study of blood T cell repertoires in COVID-19. Clones were sequenced by immunoSEQ multiplex PCR, and TCRdb holds only the in-frame ones, with some missing. In the table there are fewer than 300,000 clones, more than 70% of which are singletons. The sequenced sample consisted of peripheral blood. Receptors originate from a woman in her 40s who had recovered from COVID-19. The CDR3 runs from the conserved cysteine through the conserved F or W. A D gene is named only where the DNA matches it firmly. Part of the rows lack a size; the others show once, few, many or a class for expanded clones.

j_call d_call v_call clone_size cdr3_aa cdr3_nt
TRBJ1-6 - TRBV9 once CASSVGGQNSPLHF TGTGCCAGCAGCGTAGGGGGACAAAATTCACCCCTCCACTTT
TRBJ1-1 - TRBV28 - CASSFWGEDTEAFF TGTGCCAGCAGTTTCTGGGGGGAGGACACTGAAGCTTTCTTT
TRBJ2-2 - TRBV27 - CASSLWSTPNTGELFF TGTGCCAGCAGTTTATGGTCGACACCGAACACCGGGGAGCTGTTTTTT
TRBJ2-3 - TRBV24-1 once CATSDLTKSTDTQYF TGTGCCACCAGTGATTTGACAAAAAGCACAGATACGCAGTATTTT
TRBJ1-1 - TRBV9 - CASSANPSGAAFF TGTGCCAGCAGCGCCAACCCCTCAGGGGCGGCTTTCTTT
TRBJ2-2 TRBD2 TRBV30 - CAWSVGGPGPGELFF TGTGCCTGGAGTGTGGGAGGGCCCGGGCCCGGGGAGCTGTTTTTT
TRBJ1-2 - TRBV28 - CASSFGGADYGYTF TGTGCCAGCAGTTTCGGGGGGGCGGACTATGGCTACACCTTC
TRBJ1-6 - TRBV6-1 - CASSDTPTSGTNNSPLHF TGTGCCAGCAGTGACACCCCCACATCCGGGACAAATAATTCACCCCTCCACTTT
TRBJ2-5 - TRBV3-1/TRBV3-2 - CASSPGLTETQYF TGTGCCAGCAGCCCAGGACTAACAGAGACCCAGTACTTC
TRBJ2-7 TRBD2 TRBV6-2/TRBV6-3 - CASSYAGRGDEQYF TGTGCCAGCAGTTACGCCGGGAGGGGCGACGAGCAGTACTTC
TRBJ2-1 TRBD2 TRBV3-1/TRBV3-2 - CASSPPGRTLAVLTSSSYNEQFF TGTGCCAGCAGCCCCCCGGGACGGACACTAGCGGTCCTTACCTCCAGCTCCTACAATGAGCAGTTCTTC
TRBJ1-5 TRBD1 TRBV6-5 - CASRPTGGNQPQHF TGTGCCAGCAGACCCACAGGGGGCAATCAGCCCCAGCATTTT
TRBJ2-5 - TRBV27 - CASRGAGETQYF TGTGCCAGCCGCGGGGCAGGGGAGACCCAGTACTTC
TRBJ1-1 - TRBV19 - CASTPGALNTEAFF TGTGCCAGTACCCCAGGGGCCCTGAACACTGAAGCTTTCTTT
TRBJ1-2 TRBD1 TRBV29-1 once CSAPKTGEGYTF TGCAGCGCCCCAAAGACAGGGGAGGGCTACACCTTC
TRBJ2-1 - TRBV4-2 - CASSQRGGGSYNEQFF TGTGCCAGCAGCCAAAGGGGAGGGGGTTCCTACAATGAGCAGTTCTTC
TRBJ2-1 TRBD2 TRBV11-2 once CASSSGTSGYNEQFF TGTGCCAGCAGCTCAGGGACTAGCGGATACAATGAGCAGTTCTTC
TRBJ1-2 TRBD1 TRBV4-3 - CASSQVGGRGHGYTF TGCGCCAGCAGCCAAGTTGGAGGCAGGGGGCATGGCTACACCTTC
TRBJ1-5 TRBD1 TRBV30 - CAWSVRVAGGNQPQHF TGTGCCTGGAGTGTACGGGTTGCAGGGGGGAATCAGCCCCAGCATTTT
TRBJ1-6 TRBD1 TRBV6-2/TRBV6-3 - CASSYPGQAVSSYNSPLHF TGTGCCAGCAGTTACCCCGGACAGGCCGTGAGCTCCTATAATTCACCCCTCCACTTT